The clone carrying this T cell receptor (beta chain) was observed many times. Its antigen remains unknown. The sample is drawn from a study of T cells in Graves' hyperthyroidism and ophthalmopathy. Study-wide results and caveats: Most expanded thyroid clonotypes above 0.001 recurred in blood.

This CDR3 comprises 15 residues. CDR1 and CDR2 (germline): SGHAT, FQNNGV. Between the trimmed V and J ends, which lost 4 bases and 0 bases, there was a span of 11 bases. There were TCR beta CDR3 regions amplified from RNA transcripts. Initially, a first-round RT-PCR of the TCR CDR3 employed the HTBI primer set. MiXCR was run by TCRdb on the multiplex PCR reads, yielding one entry per CDR3 protein. The table includes about 290,000 distinct CDR3 sequences, approximately 15% detected once. Sequenced sample: blood. The TCR comes from a woman aged 55-70 years with Graves' ophthalmopathy. The chain is built from TRBV11-2 and TRBJ2-3; possibly TRBD2 for D (5 bases). The CDR3 sequence: CASSSSSQSTDTQYF. CDR3 DNA: TGTGCCAGCAGCTCTTCTAGCCAAAGCACAGATACGCAGTATTTT.